These T cell receptor beta chains were read from a single sample in a study of T-cell reconstitution after alpha-beta-depleted transplantation in children. TCRdb reprocessed the PCR reads via MiXCR and lists one record per CDR3 protein. In the table there are about 610,000 distinct CDR3 sequences, 10% of which are singletons. The sample in question was PBMCs from the stem cell graft donor, obtained from the stem cell graft. These receptor sequences come from a human donor who donated a stem cell graft to a child with acute myeloid leukemia. Each CDR3 is given with its conserved first and last residue. The D gene is left open where the match is weak. Only part of the rows carry a size: once, few, many, or a class if the clone is expanded.

d_call j_call clone_size v_call cdr3_nt cdr3_aa
- TRBJ2-4 few TRBV6-1 TGTGCCACCAGAGGAGCCAAAAACATTCAGTACTTC CATRGAKNIQYF
TRBD2 TRBJ2-7 many TRBV12-3/TRBV12-4 TGTGCCAGCAGTTCTCCCCCGCCGGGACTAGCGAACTACGAGCAGTACTTC CASSSPPPGLANYEQYF
- TRBJ2-1 few TRBV13 TGTGCCAGCAGCTTAGTCAGCAGCTCCTACAATGAGCAGTTCTTC CASSLVSSSYNEQFF
- TRBJ2-3 - TRBV6-1 TGTGCCAGCAGTGAATCTGGACGGTTGGGGACAGATACGCAGTATTTT CASSESGRLGTDTQYF
TRBD2 TRBJ2-1 few TRBV7-2 TGTGCCAGCAGCCCGAGAGTAGCGGGAGCTAGTAGGAATGAGCAGTTCTTC CASSPRVAGASRNEQFF
- TRBJ1-1 few TRBV6-1 TGTGCCAGCAGGTTTACGACCGGGCCTTACACTGAAGCTTTCTTT CASRFTTGPYTEAFF
- TRBJ2-3 many TRBV30 TGTGCCTGGAGTATTATCGATAGCACAGATACGCAGTATTTT CAWSIIDSTDTQYF
TRBD2 TRBJ2-1 many TRBV7-2 TGTGCCAGTATGAAGACGGGAGGGAGGAATGAGCAGTTCTTC CASMKTGGRNEQFF
- TRBJ1-1 many TRBV20-1 TGCAGTGCTAGGTTTCCGGTGAACACTGAAGCTTTCTTT CSARFPVNTEAFF
- TRBJ2-5 many TRBV4-3 TGCGCCAGCAGCCAAGATGTAGGGGCGGGGGAGACCCAGTACTTC CASSQDVGAGETQYF
- TRBJ2-7 many TRBV6-5 TGTGCCAGCAGTTACGGCGACAGTTACCCCTACGAGCAGTACTTC CASSYGDSYPYEQYF
- TRBJ2-5 - TRBV7-3 TGTGCCAGCAGCTTAAACCGTCCGGGGGCGGGGGAGACCCAGTACTTC CASSLNRPGAGETQYF
- TRBJ2-5 many TRBV5-1 TGCGCCAGCAGCTTGGTGGCGCGTCAAGAGACCCAGTACTTC CASSLVARQETQYF
- TRBJ2-5 - TRBV3-1 TGTGCCAGCAGCCAAGGACGGGAGAGAGAGACCCAGTACTTC CASSQGRERETQYF
- TRBJ2-7 many TRBV10-3 TGTGCCATCGGGCAGGGAGTCACCTACGAGCAGTACTTC CAIGQGVTYEQYF
- TRBJ2-7 many TRBV5-1 TGCGCCAGCAGCCCCGGGACTCTCTACGAGCAGTACTTC CASSPGTLYEQYF